The subject of this entry is one T cell receptor (beta chain). This specimen comes from a study of cytomegalovirus exposure and HLA in healthy donors. Primers for the PCR totalled 60 Vbeta and 13 Jbeta. Sequenced by immunoSEQ multiplex PCR; TCRdb stores in-frame clones only, minus some. The profile shows 250,000 to 350,000 clones, more than 80% of them singletons. The CDR3 consists of 14 residues. Per germline, CDR1 GTSNPN and CDR2 SVGIG (reference sequence). V lost 2 bases, J lost 2 bases, and 4 bases stayed unmatched. The chain combines TRBV30 with TRBJ2-7; TRBD1 matches at 9 bases. Sequencing was performed on PBMCs. The clonotype comes from a middle-aged man in good health and CMV-seropositive. CDR3 DNA sequence: TGTGCCTGGAGTCCCGGGACAGGGACCTACGAGCAGTACTTC. Residues: CAWSPGTGTYEQYF. Combining the CDR3 with reference TRBV30 and TRBJ2-7 gives the whole variable domain SQTIHQWPATLVQPVGSPLSLECTVEGTSNPNLYWYRQAAGRGLQLLFYSVGIGQISSEVPQNLSASRPQDRQFILSSKKLLLSDSGFYLCAWSPGTGTYEQYFGPGTRLTVT.